This T cell receptor (beta chain) stems from a study of tumor-infiltrating lymphocytes in primary liver carcinoma. At the level of the study: With diameters of about 4 to 11 cm, tumors were stage T1-T3 N0M0. Study-wide findings and caveats: Significantly greater top-250-clone fractions characterized tumors relative to blood (p = 0.039). Relative to tumor region pairs, the tumor-adjacent and tumor-blood pairs showed overlap that was lower.

Extraction also yielded germline DNA, while blood RNA was obtained from unsorted whole blood. Patients had chronic HBV infection and were treatment-naive. Germline V lookup: CDR1 ENHRY, CDR2 SYGVKD. The CDR3 spans 14 residues. With 4 bases removed from V and 6 bases from J, the gap between germline ends came to 15 bases. This clonotype was seen at least ten times. Its cognate antigen is unknown. cDNA specific to TCR beta was made from 450 to 500 ng of total RNA, with a constant-region primer employed for priming. Generation of the TCR beta libraries relied on three nested multiplex PCR rounds using slightly modified ARM-PCR. TRBV1-TRBV30 forward primers paired with a C-beta reverse primer drove the first two PCR rounds, 10 cycles each. Each CDR3 protein gets one entry after TCRdb re-called the multiplex PCR reads with MiXCR. Seen here are about 180,000 distinct CDR3 sequences, about 60% observed once, and the top ten hold 70% to 80%.

The sample comprised peripheral blood. The rearrangement joins TRBV10-3 to TRBJ1-1, with D hard to call. The sequence derives from a man aged 35-49 years with primary liver carcinoma and hepatitis B virus infection. CDR3 DNA: TGTGCCATCAGTGTTCAAAGGGCCGGGGCTGAAGCTTTCTTT. Amino acid sequence: CAISVQRAGAEAFF.